This TCR beta chain was profiled in a study of T-cell reconstitution after alpha-beta-depleted transplantation in children. Overall study results and limits: About two months after transplant, alpha-beta T cells reportedly came from several hundred expanded graft clones.

In its sample, this clonotype was seen many times. As yet, its antigen is unknown. It was with unique molecular identifiers that the TCRbeta library was prepared. MiXCR was run by TCRdb on the PCR reads, yielding one entry per CDR3 protein. Of 70,000 or so distinct CDR3 sequences in the sample, roughly a tenth were seen once. Unmatched junction bases numbered 7, after V lost 3 bases and J lost 11 bases. Germline CDR1 reads SEHNR; CDR2 reads FQNEAQ (reference sequence). The CDR3 has 13 residues. The TCR originated in a boy younger than 18 with acute myeloid leukemia, due to receive a stem cell transplant. The chain couples TRBV7-9 to TRBJ1-1; 9 bases are a match to TRBD1. Sample: PBMCs, taken before TCRalphabeta/CD19-depleted stem cell transplant. CDR3 DNA: TGTGCCAGCAGCTTGGGACAGGGCCCACTGGCTTTCTTT. Its protein is CASSLGQGPLAFF.